The entry below gives a single T cell receptor (beta chain) sequence along with its context. Its antigen remains unknown. The record originates from a study of cytomegalovirus exposure and HLA in healthy donors. Study observations and caveats: In an earlier analysis, in roughly 580 donors, most V segments appeared productive either ~87% or ~30% of the time.

V was pared by 3 bases and J by 4 bases, with 13 bases between. This CDR3 contains 14 residues. In germline, CDR1 is MGHDK, CDR2 SYGVNS. 13 Jbeta primers and 60 Vbeta primers were used for the PCR. The data were produced by immunoSEQ multiplex PCR, yet TCRdb's version contains in-frame clones alone and is incomplete. Among about 170,000 clones, 80% were seen once, and the ten largest hold 1%. The sequence derives from a woman in her forties or fifties in good health and CMV-seropositive. Sequencing used PBMCs. The rearrangement links TRBV25-1 to TRBJ2-7; D is perhaps TRBD1 (6 bases). The CDR3 is CASSDPDSHYEQYF. CDR3 bases: TGTGCCAGCAGTGACCCGGACAGTCATTACGAGCAGTACTTC.